This entry is about one T cell receptor beta chain. The PCR employed 60 Vbeta primers together with 13 Jbeta primers. Generated by immunoSEQ multiplex PCR, the TCRdb table keeps only in-frame clones and is missing some. The data contain about 130,000 clones, more than 65% of them singletons. This sample was taken from a study of cytomegalovirus exposure and HLA in healthy donors. Study summary: HLA-typed donors were the source of about 81 million unique TCRs held in an early data release.

Sequencing was done on a sample of PBMCs. The sequence was collected from a woman in her sixties or seventies in good health and CMV-seropositive.

CDR3 sequence: CASRGRLAGGTRNEQFF. In nucleotides, the CDR3 is TGTGCCAGTAGGGGACGGCTAGCGGGGGGCACGAGGAATGAGCAGTTCTTC. The chain combines TRBV19 with TRBJ2-1, with 11 bases aligning to TRBD2. CDR3 length equals 17 residues. Unmatched junction bases numbered 14, after V lost 6 bases and J lost 7 bases. CDR1 and CDR2 from the germline V gene are LNHDA and SQIVND (reference sequence).